This T cell receptor beta chain was recovered during a study of cytomegalovirus exposure and HLA in healthy donors. The overall study: Early release data held 85 million or so unique TCRs from HLA-typed donors.

Germline V lookup: CDR1 MNHNS, CDR2 SASEGT. The CDR3 has 14 amino acids. Between the trimmed V and J ends, which lost 1 base and 1 base, there was a span of 7 bases. Researchers ran the PCR with 60 Vbeta and 13 Jbeta primers. The assay was immunoSEQ multiplex PCR, and TCRdb's table has in-frame clones only and misses some. The repertoire holds around 62,000 clones, under 80% seen once, with about 5% in the top ten. This clone was seen once. Its specificity is unknown. General study results and limits: Immune exposure was documented only through CMV serostatus. Over 150 TCR beta chains were listed as cytomegalovirus-associated. Fewer N-insertions than the roughly 650-donor mean were reportedly shown by an Asian-associated ancestry cluster in a later analysis.

V and J are TRBV6-1 and TRBJ1-2; D remains ambiguous. The specimen sequenced was PBMCs. This TCR was recovered from a male donor in good health and CMV-seropositive. The CDR3 DNA follows: TGTGCCAGCAGTGAAGGTATCGGTAACTATGGCTACACCTTC. It codes for CASSEGIGNYGYTF.